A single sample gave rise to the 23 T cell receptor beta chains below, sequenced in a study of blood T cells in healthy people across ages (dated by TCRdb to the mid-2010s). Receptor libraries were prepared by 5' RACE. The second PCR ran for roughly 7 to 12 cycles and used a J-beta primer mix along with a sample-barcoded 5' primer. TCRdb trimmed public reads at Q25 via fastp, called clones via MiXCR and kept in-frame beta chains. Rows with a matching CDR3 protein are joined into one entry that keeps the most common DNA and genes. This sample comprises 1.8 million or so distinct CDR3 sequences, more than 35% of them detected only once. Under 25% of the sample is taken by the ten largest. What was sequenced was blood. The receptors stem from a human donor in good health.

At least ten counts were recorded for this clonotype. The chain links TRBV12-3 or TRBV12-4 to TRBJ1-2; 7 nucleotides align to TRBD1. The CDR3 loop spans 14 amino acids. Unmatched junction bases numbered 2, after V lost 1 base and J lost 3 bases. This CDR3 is CASSLGTGHYGYTF. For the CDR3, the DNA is TGTGCCAGCAGTTTAGGGACAGGCCACTATGGCTACACCTTC.

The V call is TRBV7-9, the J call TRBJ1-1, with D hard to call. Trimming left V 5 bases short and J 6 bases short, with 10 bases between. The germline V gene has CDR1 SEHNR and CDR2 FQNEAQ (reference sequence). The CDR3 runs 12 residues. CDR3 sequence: CASSPNLAEAFF. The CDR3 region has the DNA TGTGCCAGCAGCCCCAATCTAGCTGAAGCTTTCTTT. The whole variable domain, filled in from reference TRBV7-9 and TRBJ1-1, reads DTGVSQNPRHKITKRGQNVTFRCDPISEHNRLYWYRQTLGQGPEFLTYFQNEAQLEKSRLLSDRFSAERPKGSFSTLEIQRTEQGDSAMYLCASSPNLAEAFFGQGTRLTVV.

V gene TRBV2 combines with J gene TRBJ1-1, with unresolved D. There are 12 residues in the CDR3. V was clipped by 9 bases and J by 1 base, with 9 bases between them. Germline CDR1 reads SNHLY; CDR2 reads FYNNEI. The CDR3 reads CARRTENTEAFF. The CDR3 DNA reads TGTGCCAGAAGGACGGAGAACACTGAAGCTTTCTTT.

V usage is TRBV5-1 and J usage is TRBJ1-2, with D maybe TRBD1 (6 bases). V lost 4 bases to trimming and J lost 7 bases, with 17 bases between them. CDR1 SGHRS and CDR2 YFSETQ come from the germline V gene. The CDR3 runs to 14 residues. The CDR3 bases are TGCGCCAGCAGCAGCGCAGGGGCCCCCGGTGGCTACACCTTC. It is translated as CASSSAGAPGGYTF.

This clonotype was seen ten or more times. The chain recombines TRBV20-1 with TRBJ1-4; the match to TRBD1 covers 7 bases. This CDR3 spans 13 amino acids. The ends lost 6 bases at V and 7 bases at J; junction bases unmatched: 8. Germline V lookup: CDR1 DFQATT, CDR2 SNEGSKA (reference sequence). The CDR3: CSAYGGGGEKLFF. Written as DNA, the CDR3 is TGCAGTGCATATGGAGGGGGCGGTGAAAAACTGTTTTTT.

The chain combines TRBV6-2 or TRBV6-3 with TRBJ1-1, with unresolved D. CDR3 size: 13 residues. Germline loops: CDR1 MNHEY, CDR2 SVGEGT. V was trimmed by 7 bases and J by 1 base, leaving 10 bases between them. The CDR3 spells CASKKLKNTEAFF. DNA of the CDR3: TGTGCCAGCAAAAAATTAAAGAACACTGAAGCTTTCTTT.

CDR3 loop: CSARTGRVPGLAADTQYF. CDR3 sequence (DNA): TGCAGTGCCAGAACAGGTAGGGTGCCGGGACTAGCAGCAGATACGCAGTATTTT. The chain is built from TRBV20-1 and TRBJ2-3; TRBD2 matches at 9 bases. Germline CDR1 and CDR2: DFQATT and SNEGSKA (reference sequence). This CDR3 is built from 18 residues. V shed 6 bases, J shed 4 bases, and the junction held 20 bases outside the gene matches.

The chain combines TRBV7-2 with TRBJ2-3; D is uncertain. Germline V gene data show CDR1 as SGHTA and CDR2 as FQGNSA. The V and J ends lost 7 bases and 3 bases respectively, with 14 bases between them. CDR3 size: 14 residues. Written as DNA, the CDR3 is TGTGCCAGCACCAACCTAGTTGGGACAGATACGCAGTATTTT. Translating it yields CASTNLVGTDTQYF.

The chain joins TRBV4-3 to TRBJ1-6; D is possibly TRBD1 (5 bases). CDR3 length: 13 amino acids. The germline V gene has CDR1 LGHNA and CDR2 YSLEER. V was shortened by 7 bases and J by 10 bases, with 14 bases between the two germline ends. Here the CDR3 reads CASKSQGGSPLHF. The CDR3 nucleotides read TGCGCCAGCAAATCTCAGGGTGGATCACCCCTCCACTTT.

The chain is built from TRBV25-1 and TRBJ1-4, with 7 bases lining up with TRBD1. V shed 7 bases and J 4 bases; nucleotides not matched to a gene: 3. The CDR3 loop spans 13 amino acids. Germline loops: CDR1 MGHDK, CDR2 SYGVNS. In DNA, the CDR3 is TGTGCCAGCAACAGGGGAATTAATGAAAAACTGTTTTTT. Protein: CASNRGINEKLFF.

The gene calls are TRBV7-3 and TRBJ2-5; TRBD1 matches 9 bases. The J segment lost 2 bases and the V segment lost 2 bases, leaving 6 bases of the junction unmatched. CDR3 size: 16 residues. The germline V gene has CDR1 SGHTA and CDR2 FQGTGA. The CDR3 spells CASSLFPGTGQETQYF. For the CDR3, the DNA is TGTGCCAGCAGCTTATTTCCTGGGACAGGGCAAGAGACCCAGTACTTC.

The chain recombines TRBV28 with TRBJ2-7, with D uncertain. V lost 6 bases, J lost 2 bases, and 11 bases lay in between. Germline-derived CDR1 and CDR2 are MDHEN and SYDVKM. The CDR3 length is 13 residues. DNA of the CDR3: TGTGCCAGCAGAGGAGACCTAACCTACGAGCAGTACTTC. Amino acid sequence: CASRGDLTYEQYF.

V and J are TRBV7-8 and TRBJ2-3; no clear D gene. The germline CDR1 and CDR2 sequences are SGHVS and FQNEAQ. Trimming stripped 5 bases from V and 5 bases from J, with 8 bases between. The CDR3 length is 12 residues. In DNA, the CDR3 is TGTGCCAGCAGCCATAGCCGAGATACGCAGTATTTT. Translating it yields CASSHSRDTQYF. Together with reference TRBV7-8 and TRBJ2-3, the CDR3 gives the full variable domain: GAGVSQSPRYKVAKRGQDVALRCDPISGHVSLFWYQQALGQGPEFLTYFQNEAQLDKSGLPSDRFFAERPEGSVSTLKIQRTQQEDSAVYLCASSHSRDTQYFGPGTRLTVL.

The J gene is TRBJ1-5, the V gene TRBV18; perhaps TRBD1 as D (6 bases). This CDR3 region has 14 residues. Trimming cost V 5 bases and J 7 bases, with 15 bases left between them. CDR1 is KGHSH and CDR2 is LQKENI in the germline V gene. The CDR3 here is CASSGGPREQPQHF. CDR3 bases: TGTGCCAGCTCAGGGGGCCCCCGGGAACAGCCCCAGCATTTT. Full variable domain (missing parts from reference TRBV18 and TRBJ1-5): NAGVMQNPRHLVRRRGQEARLRCSPMKGHSHVYWYRQLPEEGLKFMVYLQKENIIDESGMPKERFSAEFPKEGPSILRIQQVVRGDSAAYFCASSGGPREQPQHFGDGTRLSIL.

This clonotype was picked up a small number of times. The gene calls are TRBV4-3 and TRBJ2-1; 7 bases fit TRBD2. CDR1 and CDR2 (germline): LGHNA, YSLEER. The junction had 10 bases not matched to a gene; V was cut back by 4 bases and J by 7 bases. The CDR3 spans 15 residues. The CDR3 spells CASSPIGGSANEQFF. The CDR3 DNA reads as TGCGCCAGCAGCCCTATCGGGGGGTCGGCAAATGAGCAGTTCTTC.

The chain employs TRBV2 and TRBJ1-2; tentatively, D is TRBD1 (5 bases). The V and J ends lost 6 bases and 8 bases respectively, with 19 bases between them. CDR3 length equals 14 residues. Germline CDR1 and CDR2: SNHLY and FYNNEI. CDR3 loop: CASREPGPSYGYTF. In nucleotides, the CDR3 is TGTGCCAGCAGGGAACCGGGACCTAGCTACGGCTACACCTTC.

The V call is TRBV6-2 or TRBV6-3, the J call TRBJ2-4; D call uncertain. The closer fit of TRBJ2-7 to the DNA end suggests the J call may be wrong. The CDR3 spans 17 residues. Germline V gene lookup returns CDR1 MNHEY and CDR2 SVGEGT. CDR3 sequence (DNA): TGTGCCAGCAGTTGGCCTTCAACCGACCCTCTTACATACGAGCAGTACTTC. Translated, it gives CASSWPSTDPLTYEQYF.

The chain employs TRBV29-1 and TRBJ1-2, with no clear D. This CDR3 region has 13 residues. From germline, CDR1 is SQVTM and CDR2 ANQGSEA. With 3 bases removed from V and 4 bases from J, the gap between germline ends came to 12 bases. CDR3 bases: TGCAGCGTTGATGGGGATACGGGCTATGGCTACACCTTC. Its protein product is CSVDGDTGYGYTF.

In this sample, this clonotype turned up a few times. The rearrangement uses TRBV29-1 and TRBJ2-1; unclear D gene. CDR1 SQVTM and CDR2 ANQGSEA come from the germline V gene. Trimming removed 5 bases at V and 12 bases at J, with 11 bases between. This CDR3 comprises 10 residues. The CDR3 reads CSVPEFGQFF. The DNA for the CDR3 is TGCAGCGTTCCCGAATTTGGGCAGTTCTTC.

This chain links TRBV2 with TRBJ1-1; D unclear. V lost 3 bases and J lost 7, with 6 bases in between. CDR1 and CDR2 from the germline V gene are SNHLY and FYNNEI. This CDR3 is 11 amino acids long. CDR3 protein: CASSDIGEAFF. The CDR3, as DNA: TGTGCCAGCAGTGATATAGGTGAAGCTTTCTTT.

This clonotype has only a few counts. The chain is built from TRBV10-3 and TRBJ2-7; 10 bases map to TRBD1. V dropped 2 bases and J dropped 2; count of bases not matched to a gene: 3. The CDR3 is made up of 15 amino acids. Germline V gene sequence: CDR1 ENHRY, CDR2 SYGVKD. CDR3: CAISEEGQGPYEQYF. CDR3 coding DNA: TGTGCCATCAGTGAGGAGGGACAGGGGCCCTACGAGCAGTACTTC.

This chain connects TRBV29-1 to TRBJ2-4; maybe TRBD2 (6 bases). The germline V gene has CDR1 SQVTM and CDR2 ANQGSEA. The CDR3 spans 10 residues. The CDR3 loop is CSGRQNGQYF. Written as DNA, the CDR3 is TGCAGTGGGAGGCAAAACGGGCAGTACTTC.

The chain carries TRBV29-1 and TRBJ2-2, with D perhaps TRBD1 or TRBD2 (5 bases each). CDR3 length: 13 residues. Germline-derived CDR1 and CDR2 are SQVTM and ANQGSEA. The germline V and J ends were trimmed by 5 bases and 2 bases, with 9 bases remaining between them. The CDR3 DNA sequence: TGCAGCGTTCGGGACGGAAACACCGGGGAGCTGTTTTTT. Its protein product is CSVRDGNTGELFF.